This is a list of T cell receptor beta chains from one sample in a study of blood T cell repertoires in COVID-19. Clones were sequenced by immunoSEQ multiplex PCR, and TCRdb holds only the in-frame ones, with some missing. Here the sample spans roughly 250,000 clones, 88% being singletons. Sequencing input: peripheral blood. The receptor source for this set is a woman between 35 and 50 years old who had recovered from COVID-19. The CDR3 runs from the conserved cysteine through the conserved F or W. Fields, in order: V gene, clone size, J gene, D gene, CDR3 DNA, CDR3 protein. D genes are given only for firm matches. For some rows the clone size is stated as once, few or many, or as a class when expanded; others skip it.

TRBV11-3	NA	TRBJ1-1	TRBD1	TGTGCCAGCAGTTCGACAGGGGGGAACACTGAAGCTTTCTTT	CASSSTGGNTEAFF
TRBV19	NA	TRBJ2-7	NA	TGTGCCAGTAGTGCCCGGGACACCTACGAGCAGTACTTC	CASSARDTYEQYF
TRBV9	NA	TRBJ1-2	NA	TGTGCCAGCAGCGGCGGGGAGGGCTATGGCTACACCTTC	CASSGGEGYGYTF
TRBV11-1	NA	TRBJ1-1	NA	TGTGCCAGCAGCTTAGTACGGGAGGCACAAGCTTTCTTT	CASSLVREAQAFF
TRBV10-3	NA	TRBJ2-5	NA	TGTGCCATCAGTGAGTCGGGGGCACAAGAGACCCAGTACTTC	CAISESGAQETQYF
TRBV4-3	few	TRBJ1-6	TRBD1	TGCGCCAGCAGCCCAGGGGGATCCGGGCTAGGTTCACCCCTCCACTTT	CASSPGGSGLGSPLHF
TRBV5-1	NA	TRBJ2-3	TRBD2	TGCGCCAGCAGCTCCCCCGGACGGCGGGAGGTTGCAGATACGCAGTATTTT	CASSSPGRREVADTQYF
TRBV29-1	NA	TRBJ1-3	NA	TGCAGCGTTGAAGAGGGGGCCAGGTATTTT	CSVEEGARYF
TRBV9	NA	TRBJ1-1	TRBD1	TGTGCCAGCAGCGCCACAGGGGGCGCGGGCACTGAAGCTTTCTTT	CASSATGGAGTEAFF
TRBV10-3	NA	TRBJ2-1	NA	TGTGCCATCAGTGCCCACGGTGGGGAGAGCTCCTACAATGAGCAGTTCTTC	CAISAHGGESSYNEQFF
TRBV3-1/TRBV3-2	NA	TRBJ1-1	NA	TGTGCCAGCAGCCAAGCCGCAGGGAGGTCCTTCTTT	CASSQAAGRSFF
TRBV27	once	TRBJ2-7	NA	TGTGCCAGCACACCACTGGGGGGGGCGGCCTACGAGCAGTACTTC	CASTPLGGAAYEQYF
TRBV4-3	NA	TRBJ1-1	NA	TGCGCCAGCAGCCAAGCGCGGGTAGGGGGGAACACTGAAGCTTTCTTT	CASSQARVGGNTEAFF
TRBV7-9	NA	TRBJ2-7	TRBD1	TGTGCCAGCAGCTCAACCCCGGGACAGGGGTCCTCCTACGAGCAGTACTTC	CASSSTPGQGSSYEQYF
TRBV12-3/TRBV12-4	NA	TRBJ1-1	NA	TGTGCCAGCAGTTTGGGCGGGCTTGAAGCTTTCTTT	CASSLGGLEAFF
TRBV3-1/TRBV3-2	once	TRBJ1-2	NA	TGTGCCAGCAGCCAAGTTGCCGGGGAATATGGCTACACCTTC	CASSQVAGEYGYTF
TRBV20-1	NA	TRBJ1-5	NA	TGCAGTGCTAGTTCCAGGGTCTTCAATCAGCCCCAGCATTTT	CSASSRVFNQPQHF
TRBV2	NA	TRBJ2-7	NA	TGTGCCACCCAGGGCGGACGGCTCCCCTACGAGCAGTACTTC	CATQGGRLPYEQYF
TRBV5-5	NA	TRBJ1-2	TRBD1	TGTGCCAGCAGCTCCAGACAGGGGGCCTCCTCCCCCTATGGCTACACCTTC	CASSSRQGASSPYGYTF
TRBV24-1	NA	TRBJ2-5	NA	TGTGCCACCAGTGACCCGATTGGGACACAAGAGACCCAGTACTTC	CATSDPIGTQETQYF
TRBV19	NA	TRBJ1-2	TRBD1	TGTGCCAGTAGTCGAGCAGGGGGCTATGGCTACACCTTC	CASSRAGGYGYTF
TRBV6-2/TRBV6-3	once	TRBJ2-2	TRBD2	TGTGCCAGCAGTCAGCGGGACGGCCTGAACACCGGGGAGCTGTTTTTT	CASSQRDGLNTGELFF
TRBV20-1	NA	TRBJ2-7	NA	TGCAGTGCTAGTCTCGGCGGCCCACTCTACGAGCAGTACTTC	CSASLGGPLYEQYF
TRBV3-1/TRBV3-2	NA	TRBJ2-7	TRBD2	TGTGCCAGCAAACGGACTAGCGGCGACTCCTACGAGCAGTACTTC	CASKRTSGDSYEQYF
TRBV5-4	NA	TRBJ2-3	TRBD2	TGTGCCAGCAGCCGGGGGGGGAGGCCCACAGATACGCAGTATTTT	CASSRGGRPTDTQYF
TRBV5-4	NA	TRBJ1-2	NA	TGTGCCAGCAGCTTGGCCCCGGGGGGCTATGGCTACACCTTC	CASSLAPGGYGYTF
TRBV11-2	NA	TRBJ2-1	TRBD2	TGTGCCAGCAGCGTCAGACTAGCGGGAGAGGGCCCCTACAATGAGCAGTTCTTC	CASSVRLAGEGPYNEQFF
TRBV20-1	NA	TRBJ1-3	NA	TGCAGTCGTGTCAGTGGAAACACCATATATTTT	CSRVSGNTIYF
TRBV14	NA	TRBJ1-6	NA	TGTGCCAGCAGCCGCTCCGAGGGTTTGTGGTCACCCCTCCACTTT	CASSRSEGLWSPLHF
TRBV7-2	NA	TRBJ1-6	TRBD1	TGTGCCAGCAGCTTAGTTGTTGCGGGCAGGGGGCCGGCTTCACCCCTCCACTTT	CASSLVVAGRGPASPLHF
TRBV5-4	NA	TRBJ2-2	NA	TGTGCCAGCAGCCAAAGACAGGGAGGGAACACCGGGGAGCTGTTTTTT	CASSQRQGGNTGELFF
TRBV7-2	NA	TRBJ2-1	NA	TGTGCCAGCAGCCCAGGGTTCCGGGAGCAGTTCTTC	CASSPGFREQFF
TRBV7-2	NA	TRBJ2-3	NA	TGTGCCAGCAGCCCCCCTGGCACAGATACGCAGTATTTT	CASSPPGTDTQYF
TRBV12-5	once	TRBJ2-1	NA	TGTGCTAGTGGACCCGGGACTCCATCCTACAATGAGCAGTTCTTC	CASGPGTPSYNEQFF
TRBV20-1	NA	TRBJ1-2	NA	TGCAGTGCTACGGGGGGCCAGGCTTCCACCTTC	CSATGGQASTF